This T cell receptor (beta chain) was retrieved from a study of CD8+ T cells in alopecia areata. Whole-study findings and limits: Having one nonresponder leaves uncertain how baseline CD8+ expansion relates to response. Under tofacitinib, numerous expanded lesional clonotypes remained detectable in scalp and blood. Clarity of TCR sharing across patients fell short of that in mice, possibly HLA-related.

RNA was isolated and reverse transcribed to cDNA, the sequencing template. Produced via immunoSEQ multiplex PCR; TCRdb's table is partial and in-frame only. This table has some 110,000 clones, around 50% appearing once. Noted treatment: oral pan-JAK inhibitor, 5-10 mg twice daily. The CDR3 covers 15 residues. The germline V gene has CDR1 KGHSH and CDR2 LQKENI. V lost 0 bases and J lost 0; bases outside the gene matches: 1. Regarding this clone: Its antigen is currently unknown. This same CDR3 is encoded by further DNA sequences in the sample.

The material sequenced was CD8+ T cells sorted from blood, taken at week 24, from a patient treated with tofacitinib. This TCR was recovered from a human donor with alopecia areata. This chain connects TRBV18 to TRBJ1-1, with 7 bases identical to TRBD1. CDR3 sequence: CASSPPQGVNTEAFF. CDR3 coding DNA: TGTGCCAGCTCACCACCCCAGGGGGTGAACACTGAAGCTTTCTTT. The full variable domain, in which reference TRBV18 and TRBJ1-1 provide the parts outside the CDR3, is NAGVMQNPRHLVRRRGQEARLRCSPMKGHSHVYWYRQLPEEGLKFMVYLQKENIIDESGMPKERFSAEFPKEGPSILRIQQVVRGDSAAYFCASSPPQGVNTEAFFGQGTRLTVV.